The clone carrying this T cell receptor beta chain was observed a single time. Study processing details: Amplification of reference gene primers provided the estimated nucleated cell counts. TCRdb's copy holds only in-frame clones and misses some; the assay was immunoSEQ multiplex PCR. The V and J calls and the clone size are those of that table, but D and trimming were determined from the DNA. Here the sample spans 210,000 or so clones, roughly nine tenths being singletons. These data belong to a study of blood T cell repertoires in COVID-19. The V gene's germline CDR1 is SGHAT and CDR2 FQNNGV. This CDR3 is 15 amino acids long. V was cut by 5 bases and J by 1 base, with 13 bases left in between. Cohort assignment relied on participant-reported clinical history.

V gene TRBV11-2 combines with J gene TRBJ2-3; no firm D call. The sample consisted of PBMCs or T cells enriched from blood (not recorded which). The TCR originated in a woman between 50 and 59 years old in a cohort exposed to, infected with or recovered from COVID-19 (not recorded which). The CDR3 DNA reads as TGTGCCAGCAGCACCAGCTCCCGGGGCACAGATACGCAGTATTTT. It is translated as CASSTSSRGTDTQYF.